Listed here are 8 T cell receptor beta chains from one sample, sequenced in a study of blood T cell repertoires in COVID-19. Generated by immunoSEQ multiplex PCR, the TCRdb table keeps only in-frame clones and is missing some. The sample contains more than 95,000 clones, around 83% of which appear only once. The sequencing sample was made of peripheral blood. The receptors derive from a woman at least 80 years old with COVID-19, enrolled during active disease.

CDR3 nucleotide sequence: TGCGCCAGCAGCTTGCAGGTTCGTCAGGAGCAGTACTTC. This translates into CASSLQVRQEQYF. V and J are TRBV5-1 and TRBJ2-7; D call uncertain. CDR1 is SGHRS and CDR2 is YFSETQ in the germline V gene. The CDR3 runs to 13 residues. The V end lost 1 base, the J end lost 7 bases, and 12 bases lay between the germline ends.

The chain carries TRBV4-3 and TRBJ1-2, with D uncertain. Trimming took off 0 bases at V and 8 bases at J, with 13 bases between the two ends. The germline V gene encodes CDR1 LGHNA and CDR2 YSLEER. The CDR3 is made up of 14 amino acids. The CDR3 sequence: CASSQDSGAGGYTF. The CDR3, as DNA: TGCGCCAGCAGCCAAGATTCAGGAGCGGGAGGCTACACCTTC.

The chain recombines TRBV7-2 with TRBJ2-7; D perhaps matches TRBD1 (6 bases). V was trimmed by 6 bases and J by 2 bases, leaving 20 bases between them. CDR3 length: 16 amino acids. The germline gives CDR1 SGHTA, CDR2 FQGNSA. The CDR3 DNA sequence: TGTGCCAGCAGTTGGACAGTCCACCTTCCCCCCTACGAGCAGTACTTC. It encodes CASSWTVHLPPYEQYF.

This chain joins TRBV4-2 and TRBJ2-5; TRBD2 matches at 14 bases. This CDR3 comprises 16 residues. V was pared by 4 bases and J by 4 bases, with 5 bases of the junction left unmatched. Germline values: CDR1 LGHNA, CDR2 YNFKEQ. The CDR3 region is CASSPAGTSGRETQYF. The CDR3 coding sequence is TGTGCCAGCAGCCCTGCTGGGACTAGCGGGAGAGAGACCCAGTACTTC.

This clone has only a few counts. This sequence joins TRBV5-1 and TRBJ1-6; D not certain. This CDR3 comprises 14 residues. The germline V gene has CDR1 SGHRS and CDR2 YFSETQ. The germline V and J ends were trimmed by 2 bases and 10 bases, with 13 bases remaining between them. CDR3 protein: CASSFEGSGSPLHF. CDR3 nucleotides: TGCGCCAGCAGCTTCGAGGGATCGGGATCACCCCTCCACTTT.

This chain connects TRBV3-1 (or the pseudogene TRBV3-2) to TRBJ2-7; 9 bases align to TRBD1. Germline CDR1 is LGHDT and CDR2 is YNNKEL (reference sequence). The CDR3 is 20 residues long. With V trimmed by 2 bases and J by 0 bases, 17 bases remained unmatched. The CDR3 DNA follows: TGTGCCAGCAGCCAATTCCCCCGGGTACTAGGGACAGGGAGCTCCTACGAGCAGTACTTC. It codes for CASSQFPRVLGTGSSYEQYF.

The chain recombines TRBV5-1 with TRBJ2-3, with D tentatively TRBD2 (6 bases). The V gene lost 4 bases and the J gene lost 3 bases, with 12 bases spanning the gap. This CDR3 has 14 amino acids. Per germline, CDR1 SGHRS and CDR2 YFSETQ. The CDR3 DNA is TGCGCCAGCAGCGGGGAAGGGAGGACAGATACGCAGTATTTT. Translating gives CASSGEGRTDTQYF.

This chain joins TRBV11-2 and TRBJ2-2, with D perhaps TRBD1 (5 bases). CDR1 is SGHAT, CDR2 FQNNGV, per germline. Trimming removed 3 bases from V and 5 bases from J, with 10 bases in between. CDR3 length: 14 residues. Written as DNA, the CDR3 is TGTGCCAGCAGCTTCTTCAGGGAAACCGGGGAGCTGTTTTTT. Its translation is CASSFFRETGELFF.